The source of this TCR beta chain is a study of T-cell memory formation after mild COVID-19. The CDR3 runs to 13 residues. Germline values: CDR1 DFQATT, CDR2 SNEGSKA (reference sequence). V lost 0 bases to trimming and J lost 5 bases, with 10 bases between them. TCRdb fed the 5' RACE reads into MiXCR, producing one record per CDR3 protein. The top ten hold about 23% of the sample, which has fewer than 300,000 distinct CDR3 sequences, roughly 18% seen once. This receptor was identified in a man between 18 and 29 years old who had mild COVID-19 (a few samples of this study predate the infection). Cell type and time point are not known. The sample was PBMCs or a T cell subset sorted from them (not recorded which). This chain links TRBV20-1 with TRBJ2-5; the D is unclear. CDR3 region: CSARERNSETQYF. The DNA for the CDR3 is TGCAGTGCTAGAGAGCGGAATAGCGAGACCCAGTACTTC.